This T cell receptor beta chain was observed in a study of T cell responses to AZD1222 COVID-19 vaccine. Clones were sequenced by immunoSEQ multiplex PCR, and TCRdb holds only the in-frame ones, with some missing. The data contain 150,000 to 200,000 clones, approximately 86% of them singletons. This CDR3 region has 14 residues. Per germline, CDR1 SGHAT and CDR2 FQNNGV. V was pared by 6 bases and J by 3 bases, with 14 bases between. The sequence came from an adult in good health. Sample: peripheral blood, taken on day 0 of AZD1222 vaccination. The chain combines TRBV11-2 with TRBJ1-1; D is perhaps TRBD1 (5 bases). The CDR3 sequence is CASSLGPSDTEAFF. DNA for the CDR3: TGTGCCAGCAGTTTGGGACCGTCCGACACTGAAGCTTTCTTT.